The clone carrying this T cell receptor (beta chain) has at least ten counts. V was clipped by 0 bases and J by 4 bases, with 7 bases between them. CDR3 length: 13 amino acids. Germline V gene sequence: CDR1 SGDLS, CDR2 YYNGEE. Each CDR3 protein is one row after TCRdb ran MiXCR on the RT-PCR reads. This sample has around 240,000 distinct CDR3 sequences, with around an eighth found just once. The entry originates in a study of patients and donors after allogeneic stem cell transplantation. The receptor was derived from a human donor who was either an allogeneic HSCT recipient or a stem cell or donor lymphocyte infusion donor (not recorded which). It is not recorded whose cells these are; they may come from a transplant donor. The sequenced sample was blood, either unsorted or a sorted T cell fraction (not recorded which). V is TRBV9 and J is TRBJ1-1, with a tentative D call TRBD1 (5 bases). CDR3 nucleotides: TGTGCCAGCAGCGTAGACAGGACCACTGAAGCTTTCTTT. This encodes CASSVDRTTEAFF.